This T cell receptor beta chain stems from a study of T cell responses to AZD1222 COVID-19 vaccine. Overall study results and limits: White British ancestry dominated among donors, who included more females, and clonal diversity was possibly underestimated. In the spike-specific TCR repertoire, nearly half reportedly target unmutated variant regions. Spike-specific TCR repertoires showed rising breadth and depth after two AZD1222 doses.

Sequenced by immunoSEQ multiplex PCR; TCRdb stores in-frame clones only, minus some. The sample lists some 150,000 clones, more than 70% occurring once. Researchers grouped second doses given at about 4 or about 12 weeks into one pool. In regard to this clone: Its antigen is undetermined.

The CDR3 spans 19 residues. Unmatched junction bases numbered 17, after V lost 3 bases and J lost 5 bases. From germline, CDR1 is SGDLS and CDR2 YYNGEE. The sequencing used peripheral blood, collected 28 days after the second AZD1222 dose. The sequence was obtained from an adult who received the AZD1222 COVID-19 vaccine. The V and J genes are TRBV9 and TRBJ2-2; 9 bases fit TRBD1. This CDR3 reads CASSGGQGKIPVATGELFF. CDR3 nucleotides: TGTGCCAGCAGCGGAGGACAGGGGAAGATTCCAGTGGCGACCGGGGAGCTGTTTTTT.